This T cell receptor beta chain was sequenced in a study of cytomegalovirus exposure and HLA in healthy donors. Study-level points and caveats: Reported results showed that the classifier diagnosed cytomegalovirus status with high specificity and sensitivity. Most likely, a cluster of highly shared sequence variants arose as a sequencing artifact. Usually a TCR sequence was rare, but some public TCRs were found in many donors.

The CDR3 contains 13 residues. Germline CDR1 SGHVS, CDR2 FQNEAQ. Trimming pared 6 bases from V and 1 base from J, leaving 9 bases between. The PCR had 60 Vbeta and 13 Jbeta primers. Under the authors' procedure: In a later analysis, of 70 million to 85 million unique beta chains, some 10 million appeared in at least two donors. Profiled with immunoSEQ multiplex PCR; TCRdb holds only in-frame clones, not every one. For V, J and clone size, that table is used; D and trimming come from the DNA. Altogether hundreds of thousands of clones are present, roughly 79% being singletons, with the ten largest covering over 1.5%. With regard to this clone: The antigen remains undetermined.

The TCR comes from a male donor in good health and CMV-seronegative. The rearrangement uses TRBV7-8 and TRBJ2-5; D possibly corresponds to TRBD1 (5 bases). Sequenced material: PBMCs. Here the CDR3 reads CASRSRVQETQYF. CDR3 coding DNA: TGTGCCAGCAGGTCCAGGGTCCAAGAGACCCAGTACTTC.